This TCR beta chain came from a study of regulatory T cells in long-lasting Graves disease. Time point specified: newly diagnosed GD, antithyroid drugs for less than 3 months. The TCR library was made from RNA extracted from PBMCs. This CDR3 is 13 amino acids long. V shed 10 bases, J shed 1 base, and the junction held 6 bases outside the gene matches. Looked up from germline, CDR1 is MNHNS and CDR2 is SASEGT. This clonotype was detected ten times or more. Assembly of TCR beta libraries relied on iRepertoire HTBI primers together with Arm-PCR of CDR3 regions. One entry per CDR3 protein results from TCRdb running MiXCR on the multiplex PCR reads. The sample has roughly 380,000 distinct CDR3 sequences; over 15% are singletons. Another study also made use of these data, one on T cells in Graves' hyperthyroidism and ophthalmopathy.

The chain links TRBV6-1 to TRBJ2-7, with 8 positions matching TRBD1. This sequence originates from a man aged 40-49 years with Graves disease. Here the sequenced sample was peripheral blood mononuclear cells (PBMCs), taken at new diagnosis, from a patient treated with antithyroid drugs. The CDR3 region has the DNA TGTGCCAACTCGACAGGGGCGTCCTACGAGCAGTACTTC. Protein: CANSTGASYEQYF.